This is a list of T cell receptor beta chains from one sample in a study of glioma-infiltrating T cells. MiXCR was run by TCRdb on the multiplex PCR reads, yielding one entry per CDR3 protein. The sample shows roughly 120,000 distinct CDR3 sequences, roughly 24% of them seen only once. Sequenced: glioma tissue, nonneoplastic brain tissue, or PBMCs (not recorded which). The receptors originated from a human donor with low-grade glioma or glioblastoma, undergoing nonglioma brain surgery, or in good health (not recorded which). Both conserved end residues are part of each CDR3. The order of the fields is J gene, clone size, V gene, D gene, CDR3 protein, CDR3 DNA. D genes are given only for firm matches. The size entry is marked missing in some rows and otherwise reads once, few, many or a size class.

j_gene: TRBJ2-3; abundance: many; v_gene: TRBV19; d_gene: TRBD2; CDR3aa: CASSTGLAADTQYF; CDR3nt: TGTGCCAGTAGTACGGGACTAGCGGCAGATACGCAGTATTTT
j_gene: TRBJ2-1; abundance: few; v_gene: TRBV29-1; d_gene: .; CDR3aa: CSVGTARYNEQFF; CDR3nt: TGCAGCGTTGGGACAGCCCGTTACAATGAGCAGTTCTTC
j_gene: TRBJ2-7; abundance: .; v_gene: TRBV6-2/TRBV6-3; d_gene: .; CDR3aa: CARRSPGLASAPSF; CDR3nt: TGTGCCCGCCGTTCCCCCGGCCTCGCTTCCGCGCCGTCCTTC
j_gene: TRBJ1-2; abundance: few; v_gene: TRBV10-3; d_gene: .; CDR3aa: CAISEVETIARGYTF; CDR3nt: TGTGCCATCAGTGAGGTCGAGACGATCGCTAGGGGCTACACCTTC
j_gene: TRBJ2-1; abundance: many; v_gene: TRBV4-1; d_gene: .; CDR3aa: CASSQDLTGNEQFF; CDR3nt: TGCGCCAGCAGCCAAGATTTAACCGGCAATGAGCAGTTCTTC
j_gene: TRBJ2-7; abundance: many; v_gene: TRBV24-1; d_gene: TRBD1; CDR3aa: CATSRGQGAYEQYF; CDR3nt: TGTGCCACCAGCCGTGGACAGGGGGCTTACGAGCAGTACTTC
j_gene: TRBJ2-1; abundance: .; v_gene: TRBV9; d_gene: TRBD2; CDR3aa: CASSAPGTSGVYNEQFF; CDR3nt: TGTGCCAGCAGCGCACCCGGGACTAGCGGGGTTTACAATGAGCAGTTCTTC
j_gene: TRBJ2-7; abundance: many; v_gene: TRBV20-1; d_gene: TRBD2; CDR3aa: CSARDEAGAYEQYF; CDR3nt: TGCAGTGCTAGAGATGAGGCGGGGGCCTACGAGCAGTACTTC
j_gene: TRBJ2-7; abundance: many; v_gene: TRBV19; d_gene: .; CDR3aa: CASSPRLGTYEQYF; CDR3nt: TGTGCCAGTAGTCCCAGGTTGGGGACCTACGAGCAGTACTTC
j_gene: TRBJ1-1; abundance: many; v_gene: TRBV3-1; d_gene: .; CDR3aa: CASSQYTGIQAFF; CDR3nt: TGTGCCAGCAGCCAGTATACCGGGATTCAAGCTTTCTTT
j_gene: TRBJ2-1; abundance: many; v_gene: TRBV28; d_gene: .; CDR3aa: CASTRYSYNEQFF; CDR3nt: TGTGCCAGCACCCGATATTCCTACAATGAGCAGTTCTTC
j_gene: TRBJ1-5; abundance: many; v_gene: TRBV6-1; d_gene: .; CDR3aa: CASSPRRGEVYQPQHF; CDR3nt: TGTGCCAGCAGTCCTAGAAGGGGAGAGGTTTATCAGCCCCAGCATTTT
j_gene: TRBJ2-7; abundance: many; v_gene: TRBV4-3; d_gene: .; CDR3aa: CASSQDRGYEQYF; CDR3nt: TGCGCCAGCAGCCAAGACAGGGGCTACGAGCAGTACTTC
j_gene: TRBJ1-3; abundance: many; v_gene: TRBV12-3/TRBV12-4; d_gene: .; CDR3aa: CASSFGTSGNTIYF; CDR3nt: TGTGCCAGCAGTTTCGGGACTTCTGGAAACACCATATATTTT
j_gene: TRBJ1-5; abundance: many; v_gene: TRBV28; d_gene: TRBD1; CDR3aa: CASLRQGNQPQHF; CDR3nt: TGTGCCAGCCTTAGACAGGGGAATCAGCCCCAGCATTTT
j_gene: TRBJ1-1; abundance: many; v_gene: TRBV28; d_gene: TRBD1; CDR3aa: CASSLFGQGAGSTEAFF; CDR3nt: TGTGCCAGCAGTTTATTTGGACAGGGGGCAGGTAGCACTGAAGCTTTCTTT
j_gene: TRBJ1-6; abundance: .; v_gene: TRBV10-3; d_gene: .; CDR3aa: CAISESAGNNSPLHF; CDR3nt: TGTGCCATCAGTGAGTCTGCAGGGAATAATTCACCCCTCCACTTT
j_gene: TRBJ2-5; abundance: many; v_gene: TRBV11-1; d_gene: TRBD1; CDR3aa: CASSGTGIKTQYF; CDR3nt: TGTGCCAGCTCAGGGACAGGGATAAAGACCCAGTACTTC
j_gene: TRBJ2-3; abundance: .; v_gene: TRBV25-1; d_gene: TRBD2; CDR3aa: CAGSPPSGSDTQYF; CDR3nt: TGTGCCGGCAGCCCACCTAGCGGGAGTGATACGCAGTATTTT
j_gene: TRBJ1-1; abundance: .; v_gene: TRBV29-1; d_gene: .; CDR3aa: CSVTWTDYTEAFF; CDR3nt: TGCAGCGTTACCTGGACGGACTACACTGAAGCTTTCTTT
j_gene: TRBJ1-2; abundance: many; v_gene: TRBV6-6; d_gene: .; CDR3aa: CASSYRARVGYTF; CDR3nt: TGTGCCAGCAGTTACAGGGCGAGGGTTGGCTACACCTTC
j_gene: TRBJ2-3; abundance: many; v_gene: TRBV6-1; d_gene: TRBD2; CDR3aa: CASSEASGGMQVEYF; CDR3nt: TGTGCCAGCAGTGAAGCCAGCGGGGGGATGCAGGTGGAGTATTTT
j_gene: TRBJ1-3; abundance: few; v_gene: TRBV30; d_gene: TRBD1; CDR3aa: CAWSIPRGMQSGNTIYF; CDR3nt: TGTGCCTGGAGTATCCCCAGGGGGATGCAGTCTGGAAACACCATATATTTT
j_gene: TRBJ1-1; abundance: .; v_gene: TRBV18; d_gene: TRBD1; CDR3aa: CASSPSTGARVNTEAFF; CDR3nt: TGTGCCAGCTCACCATCGACAGGGGCCCGGGTGAACACTGAAGCTTTCTTT
j_gene: TRBJ2-1; abundance: many; v_gene: TRBV12-5; d_gene: .; CDR3aa: CASGSGTSYNEQFF; CDR3nt: TGTGCTAGTGGTTCAGGGACTTCCTACAATGAGCAGTTCTTC
j_gene: TRBJ1-5; abundance: .; v_gene: TRBV20-1; d_gene: .; CDR3aa: CSASSCTISGSQPQHF; CDR3nt: TGCAGTGCTAGCTCCTGTACCATTTCCGGCAGTCAGCCCCAGCATTTT
j_gene: TRBJ1-2; abundance: many; v_gene: TRBV7-9; d_gene: .; CDR3aa: CASSLGGLSYGYTF; CDR3nt: TGTGCCAGCAGCTTGGGGGGGCTGAGCTATGGCTACACCTTC
j_gene: TRBJ2-4; abundance: few; v_gene: TRBV5-4; d_gene: .; CDR3aa: CASRMDRGHIQYF; CDR3nt: TGTGCCAGCAGGATGGACAGAGGGCACATTCAGTACTTC
j_gene: TRBJ2-1; abundance: .; v_gene: TRBV11-2; d_gene: TRBD2; CDR3aa: CARSSRGTSGTAQFF; CDR3nt: TGTGCCCGCAGCTCGAGGGGGACTAGCGGCACTGCGCAGTTCTTC
j_gene: TRBJ2-5; abundance: many; v_gene: TRBV6-1; d_gene: TRBD2; CDR3aa: CASSRLAGVGETQYF; CDR3nt: TGTGCCAGCAGCCGACTAGCGGGAGTGGGGGAGACCCAGTACTTC
j_gene: TRBJ2-1; abundance: many; v_gene: TRBV19; d_gene: TRBD2; CDR3aa: CASRARGLEGDEQFF; CDR3nt: TGTGCCAGTAGGGCCCGTGGACTAGAAGGGGATGAGCAGTTCTTC
j_gene: TRBJ2-1; abundance: many; v_gene: TRBV24-1; d_gene: .; CDR3aa: CATKSLGGDEQFF; CDR3nt: TGTGCCACCAAATCTCTAGGGGGGGATGAGCAGTTCTTC
j_gene: TRBJ1-1; abundance: .; v_gene: TRBV19; d_gene: TRBD1; CDR3aa: CASRDRGAGTEAFF; CDR3nt: TGTGCCAGCCGGGACAGGGGCGCAGGGACTGAAGCTTTCTTT
j_gene: TRBJ1-3; abundance: many; v_gene: TRBV4-1; d_gene: .; CDR3aa: CASSPSQGPGNTIYF; CDR3nt: TGCGCCAGCAGCCCGTCACAGGGCCCTGGAAACACCATATATTTT
j_gene: TRBJ2-3; abundance: .; v_gene: TRBV4-2; d_gene: .; CDR3aa: CASSQVAGQRTDTQYF; CDR3nt: TGTGCCAGCAGCCAAGTAGCGGGACAGCGCACAGATACGCAGTATTTT
j_gene: TRBJ2-7; abundance: many; v_gene: TRBV28; d_gene: .; CDR3aa: CASSYRVREQYF; CDR3nt: TGTGCCAGCAGTTACAGGGTGAGAGAGCAGTACTTC
j_gene: TRBJ2-1; abundance: many; v_gene: TRBV6-1; d_gene: TRBD2; CDR3aa: CASSERTSGRRQFF; CDR3nt: TGTGCCAGCAGTGAAAGGACTAGCGGGAGGCGGCAGTTCTTC
j_gene: TRBJ2-1; abundance: many; v_gene: TRBV6-1; d_gene: TRBD2; CDR3aa: CASTTSGPYNEQFF; CDR3nt: TGTGCCAGCACCACTAGCGGGCCTTACAATGAGCAGTTCTTC
j_gene: TRBJ1-2; abundance: .; v_gene: TRBV19; d_gene: .; CDR3aa: CVSSDPQGPWDYGYTF; CDR3nt: TGTGTCAGTAGTGATCCACAGGGCCCTTGGGACTATGGCTACACCTTC
j_gene: TRBJ2-1; abundance: many; v_gene: TRBV6-6; d_gene: .; CDR3aa: CASSYSGAGGNNEQFF; CDR3nt: TGTGCCAGCAGTTACTCGGGAGCCGGTGGGAACAATGAGCAGTTCTTC
j_gene: TRBJ2-7; abundance: .; v_gene: TRBV4-1; d_gene: .; CDR3aa: CASSQGAGDYEHYF; CDR3nt: TGCGCCAGCAGCCAAGGCGCAGGGGATTACGAGCATTACTTC
j_gene: TRBJ2-1; abundance: many; v_gene: TRBV4-2; d_gene: .; CDR3aa: CASRGASYNEQFF; CDR3nt: TGTGCCAGTAGGGGTGCTTCCTACAATGAGCAGTTCTTC
j_gene: TRBJ2-1; abundance: .; v_gene: TRBV4-2; d_gene: .; CDR3aa: CASSQYLPAYNEQFF; CDR3nt: TGTGCCAGCAGCCAATACCTACCCGCCTACAATGAGCAGTTCTTC
j_gene: TRBJ2-3; abundance: .; v_gene: TRBV27; d_gene: TRBD2; CDR3aa: CASSPGLARRTDTQYF; CDR3nt: TGTGCCAGCAGTCCTGGACTAGCAAGGCGCACAGATACGCAGTATTTT
j_gene: TRBJ1-1; abundance: .; v_gene: TRBV7-9; d_gene: .; CDR3aa: CASSLGGQSMNTEAFF; CDR3nt: TGTGCCAGCAGCTTAGGAGGACAGAGCATGAACACTGAAGCCTTCTTT
j_gene: TRBJ2-7; abundance: many; v_gene: TRBV6-6; d_gene: TRBD1; CDR3aa: CASSYSRGQVVYEQYF; CDR3nt: TGTGCCAGCAGTTACTCGAGGGGACAGGTTGTATACGAGCAGTACTTC
j_gene: TRBJ2-7; abundance: .; v_gene: TRBV19; d_gene: TRBD2; CDR3aa: CASRPGGRASEQYF; CDR3nt: TGTGCCAGTAGGCCCGGCGGGAGGGCCTCCGAGCAGTACTTC
j_gene: TRBJ1-2; abundance: .; v_gene: TRBV2; d_gene: .; CDR3aa: CASSGRDRYYGYTF; CDR3nt: TGTGCCAGCAGTGGGCGAGACAGATACTATGGCTACACCTTC
j_gene: TRBJ2-5; abundance: .; v_gene: TRBV20-1; d_gene: .; CDR3aa: CSARATGRDTEYF; CDR3nt: TGCAGTGCTAGAGCCACGGGGCGAGATACCGAGTACTTC
j_gene: TRBJ2-3; abundance: .; v_gene: TRBV29-1; d_gene: .; CDR3aa: CSVERRSGGTDTQYF; CDR3nt: TGCAGCGTTGAACGCCGGAGTGGGGGCACAGATACGCAGTATTTT
j_gene: TRBJ1-2; abundance: many; v_gene: TRBV28; d_gene: TRBD1; CDR3aa: CASSPSGTGDGYTF; CDR3nt: TGTGCCAGCAGTCCATCCGGGACAGGGGACGGCTACACCTTC
j_gene: TRBJ2-5; abundance: many; v_gene: TRBV29-1; d_gene: .; CDR3aa: CSVEDRGTYQETQYF; CDR3nt: TGCAGCGTTGAAGATCGAGGTACATACCAAGAGACCCAGTACTTC
j_gene: TRBJ2-3; abundance: many; v_gene: TRBV7-9; d_gene: TRBD1; CDR3aa: CASSFWTGPTDTQYF; CDR3nt: TGTGCCAGCAGCTTCTGGACAGGGCCCACAGATACGCAGTATTTT
j_gene: TRBJ2-6; abundance: many; v_gene: TRBV15; d_gene: .; CDR3aa: CATSTVSGANVLTF; CDR3nt: TGTGCCACCAGCACAGTCTCTGGGGCCAACGTCCTGACTTTC